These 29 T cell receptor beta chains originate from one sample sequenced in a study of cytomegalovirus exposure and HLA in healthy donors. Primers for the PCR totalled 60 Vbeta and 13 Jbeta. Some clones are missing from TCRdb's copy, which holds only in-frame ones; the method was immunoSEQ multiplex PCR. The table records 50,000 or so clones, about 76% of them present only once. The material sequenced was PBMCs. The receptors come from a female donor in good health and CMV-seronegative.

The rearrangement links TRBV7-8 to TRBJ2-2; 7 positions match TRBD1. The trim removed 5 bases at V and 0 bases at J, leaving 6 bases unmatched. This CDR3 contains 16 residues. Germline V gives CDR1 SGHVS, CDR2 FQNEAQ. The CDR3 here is CASSVMDRSNTGELFF. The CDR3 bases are TGTGCCAGCAGCGTAATGGACAGGTCGAACACCGGGGAGCTGTTTTTT.

The CDR3 DNA is TGTGCCAGCAGCTTATTAGGGACAGGGGGCCGCGTAACAGATACGCAGTATTTT. Encoded protein: CASSLLGTGGRVTDTQYF. V usage is TRBV7-8 and J usage is TRBJ2-3, with 12 bases identical to TRBD1. The CDR3 has 18 amino acids. After removal of 2 bases from V and 3 bases from J, the junction contained 9 bases not matched to a gene. Germline CDR1 is SGHVS and CDR2 is FQNEAQ.

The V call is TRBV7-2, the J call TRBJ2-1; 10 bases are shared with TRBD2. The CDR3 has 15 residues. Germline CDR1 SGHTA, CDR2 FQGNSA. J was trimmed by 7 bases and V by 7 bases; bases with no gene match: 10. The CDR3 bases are TGTGCCAGCATCCTATCCTTTAGCGGGAGGAATGAGCAGTTCTTC. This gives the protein CASILSFSGRNEQFF.

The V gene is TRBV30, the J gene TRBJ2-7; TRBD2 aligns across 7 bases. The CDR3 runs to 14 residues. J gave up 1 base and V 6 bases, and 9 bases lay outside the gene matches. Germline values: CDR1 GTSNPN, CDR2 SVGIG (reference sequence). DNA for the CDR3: TGTGCCTGTAGTATTATTAGCGGGTCCTACGAGCAGTACTTC. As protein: CACSIISGSYEQYF. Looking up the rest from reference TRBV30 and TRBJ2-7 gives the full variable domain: SQTIHQWPATLVQPVGSPLSLECTVEGTSNPNLYWYRQAAGRGLQLLFYSVGIGQISSEVPQNLSASRPQDRQFILSSKKLLLSDSGFYLCACSIISGSYEQYFGPGTRLTVT.

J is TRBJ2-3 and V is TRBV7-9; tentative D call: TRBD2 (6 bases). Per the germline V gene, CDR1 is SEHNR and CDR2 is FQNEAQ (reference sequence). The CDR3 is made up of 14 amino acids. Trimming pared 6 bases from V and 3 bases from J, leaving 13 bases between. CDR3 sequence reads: CASSQWGVTDTQYF. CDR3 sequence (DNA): TGTGCCAGCAGTCAATGGGGGGTTACAGATACGCAGTATTTT.

The chain's CDR3 is CASSLVYRGSATNEKLFF. CDR3 bases: TGTGCCAGCAGCTTAGTTTATCGGGGATCGGCAACTAATGAAAAACTGTTTTTT. The V and J genes are TRBV7-9 and TRBJ1-4; D is uncertain. The CDR3 covers 18 residues. The ends were cut back, 1 base at V and 0 bases at J, with 15 bases in the middle. CDR1 SEHNR and CDR2 FQNEAQ come from the germline V gene (reference sequence).

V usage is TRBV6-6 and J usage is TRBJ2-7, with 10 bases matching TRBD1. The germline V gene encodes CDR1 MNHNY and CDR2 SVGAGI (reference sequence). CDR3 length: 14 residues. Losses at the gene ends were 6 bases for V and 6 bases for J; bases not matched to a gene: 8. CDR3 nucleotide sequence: TGTGCCAGCAGAAAAGGACAGGGGGTCGGCGAGCAGTACTTC. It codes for CASRKGQGVGEQYF.

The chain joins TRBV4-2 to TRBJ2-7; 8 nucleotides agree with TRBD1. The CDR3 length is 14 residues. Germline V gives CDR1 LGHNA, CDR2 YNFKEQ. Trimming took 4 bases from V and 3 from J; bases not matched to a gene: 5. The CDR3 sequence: CASSPGQGGYEQYF. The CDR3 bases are TGTGCCAGCAGCCCAGGACAGGGCGGCTACGAGCAGTACTTC.

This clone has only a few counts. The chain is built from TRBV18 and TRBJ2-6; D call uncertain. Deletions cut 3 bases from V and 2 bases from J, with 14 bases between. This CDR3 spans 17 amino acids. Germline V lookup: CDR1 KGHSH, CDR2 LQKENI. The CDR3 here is CASSPIAVLPGANVLTF. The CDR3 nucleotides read TGTGCCAGCTCACCTATAGCTGTGCTTCCTGGGGCCAACGTCCTGACTTTC.

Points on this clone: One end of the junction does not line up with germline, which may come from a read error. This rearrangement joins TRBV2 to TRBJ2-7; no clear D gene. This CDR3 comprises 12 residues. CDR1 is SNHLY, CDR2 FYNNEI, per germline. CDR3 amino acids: CASSVVLPALIF. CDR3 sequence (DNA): TGTGCCAGCAGTGTTGTCCTCCCCGCCCTAATTTTC.

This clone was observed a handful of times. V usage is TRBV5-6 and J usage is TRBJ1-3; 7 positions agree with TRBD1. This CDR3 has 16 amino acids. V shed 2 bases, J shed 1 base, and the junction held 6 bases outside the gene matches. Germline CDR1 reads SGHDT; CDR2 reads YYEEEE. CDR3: CASSFRQGSSGNTIYF. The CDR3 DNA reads TGTGCCAGCAGCTTCAGACAGGGCTCATCTGGAAACACCATATATTTT.

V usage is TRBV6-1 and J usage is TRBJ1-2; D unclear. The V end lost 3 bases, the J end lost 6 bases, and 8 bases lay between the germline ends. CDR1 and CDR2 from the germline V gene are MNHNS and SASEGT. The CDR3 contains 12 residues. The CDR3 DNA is TGTGCCAGCAGTGACTCCGGGGATGGCTACACCTTC. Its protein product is CASSDSGDGYTF.

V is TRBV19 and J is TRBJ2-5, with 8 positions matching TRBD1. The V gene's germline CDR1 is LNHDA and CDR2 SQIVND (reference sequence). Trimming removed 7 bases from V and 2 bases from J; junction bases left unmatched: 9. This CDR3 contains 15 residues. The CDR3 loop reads CASMYRQGLQETQYF. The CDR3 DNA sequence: TGTGCCAGTATGTATAGACAGGGGTTGCAAGAGACCCAGTACTTC.

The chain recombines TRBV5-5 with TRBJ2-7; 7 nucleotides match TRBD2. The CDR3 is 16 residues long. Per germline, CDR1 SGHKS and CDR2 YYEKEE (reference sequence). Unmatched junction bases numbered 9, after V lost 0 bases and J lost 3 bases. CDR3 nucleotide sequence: TGTGCCAGCAGCTTGGGCGGGACGGCGGGGGTCTACGAGCAGTACTTC. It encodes CASSLGGTAGVYEQYF.

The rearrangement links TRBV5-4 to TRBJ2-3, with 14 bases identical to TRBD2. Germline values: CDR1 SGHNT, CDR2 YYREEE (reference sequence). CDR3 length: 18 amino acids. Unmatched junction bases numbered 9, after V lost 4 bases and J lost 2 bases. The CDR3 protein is CASSHGLAGGPITDTQYF. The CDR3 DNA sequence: TGTGCCAGCAGCCATGGACTAGCGGGGGGACCCATCACAGATACGCAGTATTTT.

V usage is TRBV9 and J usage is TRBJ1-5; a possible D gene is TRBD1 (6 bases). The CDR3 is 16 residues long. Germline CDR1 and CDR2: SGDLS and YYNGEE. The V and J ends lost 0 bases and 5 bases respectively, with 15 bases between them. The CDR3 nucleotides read TGTGCCAGCAGCGTAGTGGGTACAGGGTGTGATCAGCCCCAGCATTTT. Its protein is CASSVVGTGCDQPQHF.

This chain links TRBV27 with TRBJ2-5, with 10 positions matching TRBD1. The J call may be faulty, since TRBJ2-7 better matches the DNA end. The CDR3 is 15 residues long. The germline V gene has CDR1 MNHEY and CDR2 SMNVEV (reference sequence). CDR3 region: CASSSSGTGVYEQYF. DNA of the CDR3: TGTGCCAGCAGTTCTTCCGGGACAGGGGTCTACGAGCAGTACTTC.

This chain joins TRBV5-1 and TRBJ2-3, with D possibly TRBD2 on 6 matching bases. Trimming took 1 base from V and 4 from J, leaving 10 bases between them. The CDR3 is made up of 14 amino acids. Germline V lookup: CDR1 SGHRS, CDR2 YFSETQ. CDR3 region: CASSLSGESDTQYF. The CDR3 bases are TGCGCCAGCAGCTTGTCGGGAGAGTCAGATACGCAGTATTTT.

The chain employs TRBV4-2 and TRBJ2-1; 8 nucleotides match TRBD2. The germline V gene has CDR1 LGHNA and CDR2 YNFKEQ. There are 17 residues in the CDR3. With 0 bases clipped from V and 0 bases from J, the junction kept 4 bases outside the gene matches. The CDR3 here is CASSQDPSGSSYNEQFF. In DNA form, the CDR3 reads TGTGCCAGCAGCCAAGATCCCAGCGGGAGCTCCTACAATGAGCAGTTCTTC.

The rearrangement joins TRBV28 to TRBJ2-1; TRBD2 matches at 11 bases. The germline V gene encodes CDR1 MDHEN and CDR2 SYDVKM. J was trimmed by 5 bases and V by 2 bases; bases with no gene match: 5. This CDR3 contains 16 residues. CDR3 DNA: TGTGCCAGCAGTTTACTTCGACTAGCGGGGAACAATGAGCAGTTCTTC. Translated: CASSLLRLAGNNEQFF.

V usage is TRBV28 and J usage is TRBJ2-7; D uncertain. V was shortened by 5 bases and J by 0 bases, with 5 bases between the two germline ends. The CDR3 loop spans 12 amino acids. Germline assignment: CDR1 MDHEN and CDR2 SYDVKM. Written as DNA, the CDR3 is TGTGCCAGCAGTCTGAGCTCCTACGAGCAGTACTTC. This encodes CASSLSSYEQYF.

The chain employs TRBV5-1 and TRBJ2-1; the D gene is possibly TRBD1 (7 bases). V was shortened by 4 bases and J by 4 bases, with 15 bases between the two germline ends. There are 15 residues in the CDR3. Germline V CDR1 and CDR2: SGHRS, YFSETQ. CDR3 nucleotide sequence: TGCGCCAGCAGCCCGCGGGACAGCACATACAATGAGCAGTTCTTC. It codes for CASSPRDSTYNEQFF.

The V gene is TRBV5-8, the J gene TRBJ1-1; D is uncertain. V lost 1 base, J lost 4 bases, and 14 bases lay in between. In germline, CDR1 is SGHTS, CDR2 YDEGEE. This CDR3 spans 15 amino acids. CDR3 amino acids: CASSLLEGGGTEAFF. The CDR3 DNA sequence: TGTGCCAGCAGCTTGCTGGAAGGCGGTGGCACTGAAGCTTTCTTT.

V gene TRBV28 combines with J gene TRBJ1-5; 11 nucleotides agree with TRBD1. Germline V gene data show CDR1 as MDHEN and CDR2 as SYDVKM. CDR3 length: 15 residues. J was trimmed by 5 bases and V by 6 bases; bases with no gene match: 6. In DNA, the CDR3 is TGTGCCAGCAGAACGGGACAGGGGGTCGATCAGCCCCAGCATTTT. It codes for CASRTGQGVDQPQHF.

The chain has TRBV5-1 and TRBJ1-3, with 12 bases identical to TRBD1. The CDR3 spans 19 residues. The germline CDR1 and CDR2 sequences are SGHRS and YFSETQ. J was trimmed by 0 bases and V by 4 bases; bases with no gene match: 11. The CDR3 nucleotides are TGCGCCAGCAGCCGGCGGGGACAGGGGGCGTCTAACTCTGGAAACACCATATATTTT. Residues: CASSRRGQGASNSGNTIYF.

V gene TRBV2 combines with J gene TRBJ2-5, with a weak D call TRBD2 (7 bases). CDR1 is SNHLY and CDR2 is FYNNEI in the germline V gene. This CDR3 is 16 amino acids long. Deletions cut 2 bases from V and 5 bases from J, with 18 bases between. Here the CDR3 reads CASSEITLTGGETQYF. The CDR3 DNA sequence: TGTGCCAGCAGTGAAATCACCCTCACGGGGGGCGAGACCCAGTACTTC.

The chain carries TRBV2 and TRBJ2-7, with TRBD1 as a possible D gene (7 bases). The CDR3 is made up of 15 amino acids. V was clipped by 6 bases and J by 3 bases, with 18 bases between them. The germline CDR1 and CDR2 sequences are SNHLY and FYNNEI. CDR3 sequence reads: CASSPRGDSNYEQYF. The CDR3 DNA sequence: TGTGCCAGCAGCCCCAGGGGGGACAGCAACTACGAGCAGTACTTC.

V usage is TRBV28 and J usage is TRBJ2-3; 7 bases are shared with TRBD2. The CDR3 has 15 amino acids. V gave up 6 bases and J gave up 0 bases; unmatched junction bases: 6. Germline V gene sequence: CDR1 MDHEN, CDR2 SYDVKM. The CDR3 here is CASSPSGLSTDTQYF. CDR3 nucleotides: TGTGCCAGCAGCCCATCGGGACTAAGCACAGATACGCAGTATTTT.

The CDR3, as DNA: TGCAGCGCCAGGGGGGGGGATGGGACAGGGACCTACGAGCAGTACTTC. Translating gives CSARGGDGTGTYEQYF. The gene calls are TRBV29-1 and TRBJ2-5; 9 bases agree with TRBD1. TRBJ2-7 explains the end of the DNA better; the J call may be wrong. The CDR3 length is 16 residues. Germline V gene data show CDR1 as SQVTM and CDR2 as ANQGSEA.